These 22 T cell receptor beta chains were sequenced from one sample in a study of cytomegalovirus exposure and HLA in healthy donors (dated by TCRdb to between 2016 and 2019). To prepare the library, the immunoSEQ multiplex PCR assay was applied. The multiplex PCR relied on a mix of 60 forward primers for TCR Vbeta segments and 13 reverse primers for TCR Jbeta segments. The immuneACCESS repertoire file appears here via TCRdb, limited to in-frame rearrangements. These files lack a portion of the clones; in checked studies, under half of the deficit traces to unresolved V genes, and the cause of the others is not known. The sample has about 160,000 clones on record, around 79% of them singletons. Roughly 3% of the sample is in the top ten clones. Sequenced: PBMCs. These receptors came from a woman between 40 and 55 years old in good health and CMV-seronegative.

The rearrangement joins TRBV10-2 to TRBJ1-5, with 7 bases aligning to TRBD1. Trimming took 1 base from V and 6 from J; bases not matched to a gene: 6. There are 15 residues in the CDR3. From germline, CDR1 is WSHSY and CDR2 SAAADI. In DNA, the CDR3 is TGCGCCAGCAGTGAGTACGACAGGGTGGTTCAGCCCCAGCATTTT. It specifies CASSEYDRVVQPQHF.

This clone was detected a few times. The V gene is TRBV10-2, the J gene TRBJ1-1; no definite D call. Trimming pared 0 bases from V and 1 base from J, leaving 6 bases between. CDR1 WSHSY and CDR2 SAAADI come from the germline V gene. The CDR3 totals 14 residues. The CDR3 spells CASSESYSNTEAFF. CDR3 coding DNA: TGCGCCAGCAGTGAGTCGTATTCGAACACTGAAGCTTTCTTT.

The J gene is TRBJ2-7, the V gene TRBV29-1; 7 bases align to TRBD2. This CDR3 spans 11 amino acids. Germline trimming cut 7 bases from V and 9 bases from J; bases unmatched to any gene: 9. Germline V CDR1 and CDR2: SQVTM, ANQGSEA. CDR3 in DNA: TGCAGCGCCGAACGGGGGGTGTTGCAGTACTTC. Its protein is CSAERGVLQYF.

This clone was counted a few times. The junction differs from germline at one of its ends, possibly a read error. The rearrangement links TRBV6-5 to TRBJ2-1; D might be TRBD2 (5 bases). The CDR3 contains 15 residues. Germline V gene lookup returns CDR1 MNHEY and CDR2 SVGAGI. The CDR3 sequence: CTSRRGSATYNEQFF. In nucleotides, the CDR3 is TGTACCAGTCGACGGGGTTCCGCTACCTACAATGAGCAGTTCTTC.

A single count supports this clone. V usage is TRBV6-5 and J usage is TRBJ2-2; TRBD1 agrees at 10 bases. Germline trimming cut 6 bases from V and 6 bases from J; bases unmatched to any gene: 7. CDR1 and CDR2 (germline): MNHEY, SVGAGI. CDR3 length equals 15 residues. The CDR3 coding sequence is TGTGCCAGCAGCTGGGACAGGGGAAAGGCCGGGGAGCTGTTTTTT. As protein: CASSWDRGKAGELFF.

The chain joins TRBV7-7 to TRBJ1-2; D is possibly TRBD1 (6 bases). Trimming left V 5 bases short and J 4 bases short, with 32 bases between. There are 20 residues in the CDR3. Germline V gives CDR1 SSHAT, CDR2 FNYEAQ (reference sequence). CDR3 bases: TGTGCCAGCAGCACCCCTAAGGGATACAGGGAAGGGGTTGCGTTCTATGGCTACACCTTC. Encoded protein: CASSTPKGYREGVAFYGYTF.

This chain uses TRBV11-2 with TRBJ1-6; 7 bases line up with TRBD1. J gave up 6 bases and V 1 base, and 6 bases lay outside the gene matches. The germline CDR1 and CDR2 sequences are SGHAT and FQNNGV. The CDR3 is 16 residues long. CDR3 in amino acids: CASSLGQGSLNSPLHF. The CDR3 nucleotides read TGTGCCAGCAGCTTAGGACAGGGCAGCCTTAATTCACCCCTCCACTTT.

This clone was recorded a few times. The J gene is TRBJ1-4, the V gene TRBV7-9; weak D call: TRBD1 (6 bases). The CDR3 covers 15 residues. V was pared by 9 bases and J by 4 bases, with 18 bases between. Germline CDR1 and CDR2: SEHNR and FQNEAQ (reference sequence). This chain's CDR3 is CASYKTQGLNEKLFF. CDR3 DNA sequence: TGTGCCAGTTACAAGACCCAGGGGCTTAATGAAAAACTGTTTTTT.

The gene calls are TRBV19 and TRBJ2-5; possibly TRBD1 for D (6 bases). The V and J ends lost 7 bases and 1 base respectively, with 13 bases between them. This CDR3 region has 14 residues. Looked up from germline, CDR1 is LNHDA and CDR2 is SQIVND (reference sequence). Here the CDR3 DNA reads TGTGCCAGTACTCGGGGACACGGCCAAGAGACCCAGTACTTC. Protein: CASTRGHGQETQYF.

CDR3 nucleotides: TGTGCCAGCAGCCAAGTTCAGGCAGGGCCCGGGGAGCTGTTTTTT. This codes for CASSQVQAGPGELFF. The rearrangement uses TRBV4-2 and TRBJ2-2; tentatively, D is TRBD1 (5 bases). Trimming cost V 1 base and J 6 bases, with 12 bases left between them. This CDR3 has 15 residues. The germline CDR1 and CDR2 sequences are LGHNA and YNFKEQ.

In its sample, this clone was seen once. V is TRBV18 and J is TRBJ1-5, with D perhaps TRBD1 (5 bases). This CDR3 spans 13 amino acids. The germline V gene encodes CDR1 KGHSH and CDR2 LQKENI. With 3 bases removed from V and 4 bases from J, the gap between germline ends came to 7 bases. CDR3 residues: CASSPTANQPQHF. The CDR3 DNA is TGTGCCAGCTCACCGACAGCTAATCAGCCCCAGCATTTT.

The CDR3 DNA reads as TGTGCCAGCAGCCAAGATATAAGGGGGATAACTGAAGCTTTCTTT. Translating gives CASSQDIRGITEAFF. This chain joins TRBV4-2 and TRBJ1-1, with D tentatively TRBD1 (6 bases). V gave up 0 bases and J gave up 5 bases, with 13 bases separating them. Germline loops: CDR1 LGHNA, CDR2 YNFKEQ. The CDR3 runs 15 residues.

V is TRBV6-5 and J is TRBJ1-1, with D maybe TRBD1 (6 bases). The CDR3 length is 16 residues. CDR1 is MNHEY, CDR2 SVGAGI, per germline. V lost 4 bases and J lost 2, with 17 bases in between. CDR3 loop: CASSWAPGAANTEAFF. The DNA for the CDR3 is TGTGCCAGCAGTTGGGCCCCAGGGGCTGCAAACACTGAAGCTTTCTTT.

The V and J genes are TRBV7-9 and TRBJ2-3; D is possibly TRBD1 (6 bases). Looked up from germline, CDR1 is SEHNR and CDR2 is FQNEAQ (reference sequence). V shed 5 bases and J shed 3 bases, with 15 bases lying between them. The CDR3 is 15 amino acids. CDR3 region: CASSDSGTTTDTQYF. The CDR3 region has the DNA TGTGCCAGCAGCGACTCCGGGACAACAACAGATACGCAGTATTTT.

This clone was seen only once. CDR3: CASSHSGGPGWEQYF. The DNA for the CDR3 is TGCGCCAGCAGCCACAGCGGGGGCCCAGGTTGGGAGCAGTACTTC. The chain couples TRBV5-1 to TRBJ2-7; 8 nucleotides line up with TRBD2. Germline-derived CDR1 and CDR2 are SGHRS and YFSETQ. The CDR3 is made up of 15 amino acids. V dropped 4 bases and J dropped 7; count of bases not matched to a gene: 13.

CDR3 sequence: CASSRSGAENYGYTF. In DNA form, the CDR3 reads TGTGCCAGCAGTCGCAGTGGGGCTGAGAACTATGGCTACACCTTC. This chain connects TRBV6-5 to TRBJ1-2; possibly TRBD1 for D (5 bases). CDR3 length: 15 amino acids. The V end lost 5 bases, the J end lost 2 bases, and 15 bases lay between the germline ends. The germline V gene has CDR1 MNHEY and CDR2 SVGAGI.

Of note for this clone: The same CDR3 is also encoded by other DNA sequences in this sample. The V and J genes are TRBV7-6 and TRBJ1-1; 7 nucleotides line up with TRBD1. The CDR3 length is 14 residues. Germline trimming cut 5 bases from V and 2 bases from J; bases unmatched to any gene: 5. Looked up from germline, CDR1 is SGHVS and CDR2 is FNYEAQ. The CDR3 nucleotides read TGTGCCAGCAGCCCAAGGACAGGTAACACTGAAGCTTTCTTT. Translation: CASSPRTGNTEAFF.

This chain joins TRBV7-8 and TRBJ2-5; 10 bases are a match to TRBD2. The trim removed 4 bases at V and 5 bases at J, leaving 22 bases unmatched. The CDR3 loop spans 20 amino acids. Germline lookup yields CDR1 SGHVS and CDR2 FQNEAQ. This CDR3 is CASSSVVVAGGLEGIETQYF. The CDR3 coding sequence is TGTGCCAGCAGCTCTGTCGTGGTAGCGGGGGGCCTAGAGGGTATTGAGACCCAGTACTTC.

The V gene is TRBV2, the J gene TRBJ1-2; possible D gene TRBD1, 6 bases. The CDR3 runs to 15 residues. CDR1 is SNHLY and CDR2 is FYNNEI in the germline V gene. The V gene lost 0 bases and the J gene lost 10 bases, with 18 bases spanning the gap. The CDR3 DNA reads TGTGCCAGCAGTGAAGCCCCAGGGGCAGGCGGCTACTACACCTTC. This sequence encodes CASSEAPGAGGYYTF.

The gene calls are TRBV7-8 and TRBJ2-1, with 12 bases lining up with TRBD1. CDR1 SGHVS and CDR2 FQNEAQ come from the germline V gene. Trimming removed 3 bases from V and 8 bases from J; junction bases left unmatched: 5. CDR3 length: 15 residues. CDR3: CASSFGTGGLDEQFF. The CDR3 bases are TGTGCCAGCAGCTTCGGGACAGGGGGCTTGGATGAGCAGTTCTTC. The full variable domain, completed using reference TRBV7-8 and TRBJ2-1, is GAGVSQSPRYKVAKRGQDVALRCDPISGHVSLFWYQQALGQGPEFLTYFQNEAQLDKSGLPSDRFFAERPEGSVSTLKIQRTQQEDSAVYLCASSFGTGGLDEQFFGPGTRLTVL.

The chain couples TRBV28 to TRBJ1-6; D is perhaps TRBD1 (5 bases). The CDR3 loop spans 16 amino acids. Germline CDR1 and CDR2: MDHEN and SYDVKM. Trimming removed 4 bases at V and 9 bases at J, with 19 bases between. The CDR3 reads CASSSAGGLYGSPLHF. In DNA, the CDR3 is TGTGCCAGCAGTTCCGCGGGGGGTCTCTACGGTTCACCCCTCCACTTT.

V usage is TRBV28 and J usage is TRBJ2-3; 8 bases are shared with TRBD1. V trimming: 2 bases; J trimming: 10 bases; junction bases outside the gene matches: 11. CDR1 and CDR2 from the germline V gene are MDHEN and SYDVKM. The CDR3 covers 15 residues. CDR3 nucleotides: TGTGCCAGCAGTTTAATACAGGGGGTCCCGGGGCCGCAGTATTTT. Amino acids: CASSLIQGVPGPQYF.